Sequencing of this T cell receptor beta chain was carried out in a study of early T cells in non-severe SARS-CoV-2 infection. On the study more broadly: Sequenced material consisted of bulk RNA (from unsorted whole blood), and chains were unpaired. Notes on the study in general: Private and CD4 specificities were missed by VDJdb matching, which favored anti-spike CD8 responses.

Unique molecular identifiers (one per individual cDNA molecule) were attached. TCRdb re-called the 5' RACE reads with MiXCR, one entry per CDR3 protein. Of 75,000 to 100,000 distinct CDR3 sequences listed, more than 13% are singletons. This clonotype was seen many times. Its antigen is as yet unknown. CDR1 DFQATT and CDR2 SNEGSKA come from the germline V gene (reference sequence). This CDR3 is 14 amino acids long. With 6 bases clipped from V and 4 bases from J, the junction kept 11 bases outside the gene matches. The source of this sequence is an adult who was a healthcare worker with PCR-confirmed SARS-CoV-2 infection or an uninfected control (not recorded which). The sequenced material came from whole blood. The rearrangement links TRBV20-1 to TRBJ2-7; TRBD1 matches at 8 bases. The CDR3 protein is CSAPWGQGAYEQYF. In DNA, the CDR3 is TGCAGTGCCCCCTGGGGGCAGGGGGCTTACGAGCAGTACTTC.